This is a list of T cell receptor beta chains from one sample in a study of T cells after yellow fever vaccination. TCRdb reanalysed the 5' RACE reads using MiXCR and keeps one entry per CDR3 protein. This table holds some 240,000 distinct CDR3 sequences, approximately 3% found once. Specimen: CD4+ T cells sorted from PBMCs, collected 10 days after the yellow fever booster vaccination. All receptors come from a man aged 18 to 35 who received the YFV17D yellow fever vaccine. CDR3s include the opening cysteine and the closing phenylalanine or tryptophan. Each record gives: clone size, D gene, V gene, J gene, CDR3 protein, CDR3 DNA. A D gene is named only where the DNA matches it firmly. A clone size is listed for some rows: how often the clone was seen (once, few, many), or a class if it is expanded.

abundance: .; d_gene: TRBD1; v_gene: TRBV2; j_gene: TRBJ2-1; CDR3aa: CASRRIRDRSYNEQFF; CDR3nt: TGTGCCAGCAGGAGGATCCGGGACAGGTCCTACAATGAGCAGTTCTTC
abundance: many; d_gene: TRBD2; v_gene: TRBV7-2; j_gene: TRBJ2-1; CDR3aa: CASSEAGGGPSSSYNEQFF; CDR3nt: TGTGCCAGCAGCGAAGCAGGCGGGGGGCCTTCCAGCTCCTACAATGAGCAGTTCTTC
abundance: few; d_gene: TRBD1; v_gene: TRBV4-3; j_gene: TRBJ1-2; CDR3aa: CASSQDTGVDYGYTF; CDR3nt: TGCGCCAGCAGCCAAGATACAGGGGTTGACTATGGCTACACCTTC
abundance: .; d_gene: .; v_gene: TRBV12-3/TRBV12-4; j_gene: TRBJ2-3; CDR3aa: CASRPRGGGSTDTQYF; CDR3nt: TGTGCCAGCAGACCCCGAGGGGGGGGGAGCACAGATACGCAGTATTTT
abundance: many; d_gene: .; v_gene: TRBV5-1; j_gene: TRBJ2-7; CDR3aa: CASNRDPNYEQYF; CDR3nt: TGCGCCAGCAACCGGGATCCCAACTACGAGCAGTACTTC
abundance: few; d_gene: TRBD2; v_gene: TRBV4-2; j_gene: TRBJ2-1; CDR3aa: CASSQEGAGGRYNEQFF; CDR3nt: TGTGCCAGCAGCCAAGAAGGAGCGGGGGGCCGCTACAATGAGCAGTTCTTC
abundance: .; d_gene: .; v_gene: TRBV5-1; j_gene: TRBJ1-2; CDR3aa: CASSPLDSRSGGYTF; CDR3nt: TGCGCCAGCAGCCCTTTGGACAGCCGGTCGGGGGGCTACACCTTC
abundance: few; d_gene: .; v_gene: TRBV6-2/TRBV6-3; j_gene: TRBJ2-2; CDR3aa: CASSLPQRGHTGELFF; CDR3nt: TGTGCCAGCAGTCTCCCCCAGAGAGGGCACACCGGGGAGCTGTTTTTT
abundance: many; d_gene: .; v_gene: TRBV12-3/TRBV12-4; j_gene: TRBJ1-1; CDR3aa: CASSLRVATEAFF; CDR3nt: TGTGCCAGCAGTTTACGAGTTGCCACTGAAGCTTTCTTT
abundance: many; d_gene: TRBD1; v_gene: TRBV7-2; j_gene: TRBJ1-1; CDR3aa: CASSPMGQRTFF; CDR3nt: TGTGCCAGCAGCCCCATGGGACAGCGAACTTTCTTT